This T cell receptor beta chain is from a study of blood T cell repertoires in COVID-19. Study-wide background: Specimens from acute and convalescent COVID-19 originated in the United States, Italy and Spain.

In the original analysis: Estimation of nucleated cell counts was performed using reference gene primer amplification. TCRdb's copy holds only in-frame clones and misses some; the assay was immunoSEQ multiplex PCR. Clone size and V and J calls were adopted from that table, with D and trimming inferred from the DNA. The sample shows approximately 69,000 clones, roughly four fifths of them seen only once. This clone has a single count. The V gene's germline CDR1 is SGHTA and CDR2 FQGTGA. This CDR3 has 13 residues. The ends were cut back, 5 bases at V and 1 base at J, with 9 bases in the middle. This chain connects TRBV7-3 to TRBJ2-7; D gene ambiguous. The sequence was obtained from a woman aged 55-75 years with acute or convalescent COVID-19. Material: peripheral blood. The CDR3 region has the DNA TGTGCCAGCAGCCCCCGGAGTTCCTACGAGCAGTACTTC. Translated, it gives CASSPRSSYEQYF.